Presented here are 5 T cell receptor beta chains from one specimen sequenced in a study of blood T cell repertoires in COVID-19. Generated by immunoSEQ multiplex PCR, the TCRdb table keeps only in-frame clones and is missing some. The sample yields about 140,000 clones, 75% to 80% seen once. The sample was PBMCs or T cells enriched from blood (not recorded which). These receptors were taken from a woman aged 45-65 years who had recovered from COVID-19.

The V and J genes are TRBV5-1 and TRBJ2-7; 8 bases agree with TRBD1. The germline CDR1 and CDR2 sequences are SGHRS and YFSETQ. V lost 4 bases and J lost 0; bases outside the gene matches: 9. This CDR3 contains 16 residues. The chain's CDR3 is CASSAIPGQVSYEQYF. The CDR3 nucleotides read TGCGCCAGCAGCGCAATCCCGGGACAGGTCTCCTACGAGCAGTACTTC.

This chain joins TRBV5-5 and TRBJ1-6; D uncertain. Germline CDR1 is SGHKS and CDR2 is YYEKEE (reference sequence). V dropped 2 bases and J dropped 0 bases, with 18 bases sitting between them. This CDR3 comprises 19 residues. CDR3 amino acids: CASSLTSNRYSSYNSPLHF. The CDR3 nucleotides read TGTGCCAGCAGCTTAACGTCGAACAGATATAGCTCCTATAATTCACCCCTCCACTTT.

The CDR3: CASSIPGQETQYF. Written as DNA, the CDR3 is TGTGCCAGCAGCATTCCGGGCCAAGAGACCCAGTACTTC. This sequence joins TRBV5-4 and TRBJ2-5; D uncertain. The CDR3 is 13 amino acids. The V and J ends lost 4 bases and 1 base respectively, with 8 bases between them. CDR1 and CDR2 from the germline V gene are SGHNT and YYREEE (reference sequence).

The rearrangement uses TRBV4-2 and TRBJ1-3; D might be TRBD1 (5 bases). Germline V gives CDR1 LGHNA, CDR2 YNFKEQ. V was clipped by 0 bases and J by 0 bases, with 15 bases between them. This CDR3 spans 18 amino acids. The CDR3 spells CASSQEPGLTNSGNTIYF. The CDR3 nucleotides read TGTGCCAGCAGCCAAGAGCCGGGACTTACGAACTCTGGAAACACCATATATTTT.

The chain joins TRBV3-1 (or the pseudogene TRBV3-2) to TRBJ2-7, with 7 bases that match TRBD2. Germline loops: CDR1 LGHDT, CDR2 YNNKEL (reference sequence). This CDR3 region has 14 residues. J was trimmed by 3 bases and V by 1 base; bases with no gene match: 3. CDR3 loop: CASSQGGGSYEQYF. CDR3 coding DNA: TGTGCCAGCAGCCAAGGGGGGGGGAGCTACGAGCAGTACTTC.